This TCR beta chain was captured in a study of cytomegalovirus exposure and HLA in healthy donors. Study outcomes and limitations: TCR beta chains associated with HLA were, in a later analysis, more clonally expanded than equally common others. V- and J-gene trimming of TCR beta was linked (in a later analysis) to a missense DCLRE1C variant.

V was clipped by 11 bases and J by 2 bases; unmatched bases: 5. Germline CDR1 reads SNHLY; CDR2 reads FYNNEI. The length of the CDR3 is 12 residues. This clone is a singleton in its sample. Its target is not known. Primers included in the PCR were 60 Vbeta and 13 Jbeta primers. TCRdb's table, derived via immunoSEQ multiplex PCR, lists solely in-frame clones and lacks some. The sample contains approximately 120,000 clones, just under 75% of which appear only once. The sample comprised PBMCs. The chain combines TRBV2 with TRBJ1-1; 7 nucleotides agree with TRBD1. The sequence came from a man aged 55-75 years in good health and CMV-seropositive. CDR3 in amino acids: CAARQGNTEAFF. In DNA, the CDR3 is TGTGCCGCCAGACAGGGAAACACTGAAGCTTTCTTT.